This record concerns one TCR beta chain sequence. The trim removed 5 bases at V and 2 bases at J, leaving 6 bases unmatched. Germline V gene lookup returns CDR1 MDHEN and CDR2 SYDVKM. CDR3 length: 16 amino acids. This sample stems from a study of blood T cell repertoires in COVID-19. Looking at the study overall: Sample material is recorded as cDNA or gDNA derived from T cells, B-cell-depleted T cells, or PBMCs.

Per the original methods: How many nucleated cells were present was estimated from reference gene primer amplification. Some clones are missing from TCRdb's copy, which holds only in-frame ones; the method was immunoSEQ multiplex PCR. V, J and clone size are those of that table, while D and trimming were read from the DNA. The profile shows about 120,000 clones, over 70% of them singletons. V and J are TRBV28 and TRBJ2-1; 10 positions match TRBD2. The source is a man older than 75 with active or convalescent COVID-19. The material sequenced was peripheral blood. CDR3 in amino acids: CASSHYSGGAYNEQFF. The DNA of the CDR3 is TGTGCCAGCAGTCACTACAGCGGGGGGGCCTACAATGAGCAGTTCTTC.